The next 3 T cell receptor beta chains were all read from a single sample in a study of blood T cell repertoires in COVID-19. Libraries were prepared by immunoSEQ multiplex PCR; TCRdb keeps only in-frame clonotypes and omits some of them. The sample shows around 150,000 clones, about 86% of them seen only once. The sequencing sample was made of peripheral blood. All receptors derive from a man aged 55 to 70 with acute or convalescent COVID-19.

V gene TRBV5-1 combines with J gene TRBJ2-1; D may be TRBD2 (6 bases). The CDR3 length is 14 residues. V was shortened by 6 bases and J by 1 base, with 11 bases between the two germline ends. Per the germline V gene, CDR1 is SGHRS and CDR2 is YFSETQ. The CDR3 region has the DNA TGCGCCAGCAAGTTAGCGGAATCCTACAATGAGCAGTTCTTC. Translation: CASKLAESYNEQFF.

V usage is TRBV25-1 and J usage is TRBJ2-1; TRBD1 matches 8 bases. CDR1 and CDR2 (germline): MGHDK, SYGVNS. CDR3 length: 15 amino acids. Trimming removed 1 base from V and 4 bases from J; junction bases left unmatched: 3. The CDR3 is CASSESGQVYNEQFF. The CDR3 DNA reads TGTGCCAGCAGTGAATCGGGACAGGTATACAATGAGCAGTTCTTC.

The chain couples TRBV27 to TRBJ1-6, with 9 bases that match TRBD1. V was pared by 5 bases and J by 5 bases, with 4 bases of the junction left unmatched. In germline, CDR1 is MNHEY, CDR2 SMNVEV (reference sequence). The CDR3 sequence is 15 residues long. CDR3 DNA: TGTGCCAGCAGTGCAGGGACAGGGCATAATTCACCCCTCCACTTT. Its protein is CASSAGTGHNSPLHF.